Listed here are 26 T cell receptor beta chains from one sample, sequenced in a study of prognosis after radiotherapy for stage I lung cancer. Genomic DNA yielded TCR beta CDR3, amplified by two-round multiplex PCR. The use of primers specific to each TRBV and TRBJ gene characterized first-round PCR. TCRdb fed the multiplex PCR reads into MiXCR, producing one record per CDR3 protein. The sample contains about 36,000 distinct CDR3 sequences, less than 35% of which appear only once. This material consisted of PBMCs, taken before or after stereotactic body radiation therapy (not recorded which). The receptors were gathered from a donor of 50 years or more with non-small cell lung cancer.

This clonotype was detected ten times or more. The V and J genes are TRBV12-3 or TRBV12-4 and TRBJ2-1, with D possibly being TRBD2 (6 bases). There are 15 residues in the CDR3. The V gene lost 0 bases and the J gene lost 0 bases, with 6 bases spanning the gap. The CDR3: CASSLASGSYNEQFF. CDR3 nucleotides: TGTGCCAGCAGTTTAGCTAGCGGCTCCTACAATGAGCAGTTCTTC.

This clonotype was seen many times. The gene calls are TRBV5-6 and TRBJ1-1, with D maybe TRBD1 (5 bases). V was trimmed by 0 bases and J by 5 bases, leaving 11 bases between them. CDR1 and CDR2 (germline): SGHDT, YYEEEE. This CDR3 comprises 14 residues. The CDR3, as DNA: TGTGCCAGCAGCTTGGGGCAGGGAGGAACTGAAGCTTTCTTT. Residues: CASSLGQGGTEAFF.

There are a few counts of this clonotype. The chain employs TRBV9 and TRBJ1-5, with D possibly being TRBD1 (6 bases). This CDR3 spans 17 amino acids. Germline-derived CDR1 and CDR2 are SGDLS and YYNGEE. V dropped 0 bases and J dropped 6 bases, with 19 bases sitting between them. Here the CDR3 DNA reads TGTGCCAGCAGCGTAGGTGGGGGCCTAGAAGGGGGTCAGCCCCAGCATTTT. Translated: CASSVGGGLEGGQPQHF. Complete variable domain (other parts from reference TRBV9 and TRBJ1-5): DSGVTQTPKHLITATGQRVTLRCSPRSGDLSVYWYQQSLDQGLQFLIQYYNGEERAKGNILERFSAQQFPDLHSELNLSSLELGDSALYFCASSVGGGLEGGQPQHFGDGTRLSIL.

This clonotype was counted at least ten times. The V and J genes are TRBV6-5 and TRBJ2-7; the D gene is possibly TRBD2 (5 bases). Germline-derived CDR1 and CDR2 are MNHEY and SVGAGI. V lost 4 bases and J 2 bases, leaving 12 bases between the germline ends. The CDR3 spans 14 residues. The CDR3 DNA reads TGTGCCAGCAGTTGGACTCTCGCCCCCTACGAGCAGTACTTC. Its translation is CASSWTLAPYEQYF.

This clonotype was seen once. Germline is not matched at one junction end, which may reflect a read error. The J gene is TRBJ2-1, the V gene TRBV24-1, with 9 bases aligning to TRBD2. The germline V gene has CDR1 KGHDR and CDR2 SFDVKD. The CDR3 contains 15 residues. In DNA, the CDR3 is TGTACCACCAGTGATCCGGGACTAGCATACAATGAGCAGTTCTTC. Translated: CTTSDPGLAYNEQFF.

This clonotype showed up many times. V is TRBV6-1 and J is TRBJ1-1; no definite D call. Trimming left V 5 bases short and J 4 bases short, with 17 bases between. The CDR3 contains 15 residues. Germline assignment: CDR1 MNHNS and CDR2 SASEGT. CDR3 in DNA: TGTGCCAGCAGTAGACCCTTGGGTTATAGCACTGAAGCTTTCTTT. Encoded protein: CASSRPLGYSTEAFF.

About this clonotype itself: Since a much larger clone is just one base distant, this may be a read error. This rearrangement joins TRBV5-1 to TRBJ2-5; D unclear. Trimming took 5 bases from V and 5 from J, leaving 16 bases between them. CDR3 length: 14 amino acids. The germline V gene encodes CDR1 SGHRS and CDR2 YFSETQ. The CDR3 spells CASRDPGWVETQYF. As DNA, the CDR3 is TGCGCCAGCAGGGACCCCGGGTGGGTGGAGACCCAGTACTTC.

About this clonotype: Given a far larger clone just one base away, this is likely a sequencing read error. Here the CDR3 DNA reads TGCAGTGCTAGAACTAGCGGGAGCGGCCCACCTCATACGCAGTTTTTT. Its translation: CSARTSGSGPPHTQFF. The chain uses TRBV20-1 and TRBJ2-2; 11 bases align to TRBD2. Trimming removed 2 bases from V and 16 bases from J; junction bases left unmatched: 18. This CDR3 has 16 amino acids. CDR1 is DFQATT, CDR2 SNEGSKA, per germline (reference sequence).

This clonotype showed up many times. The chain has TRBV18 and TRBJ1-2; D gene uncertain. The germline V gene has CDR1 KGHSH and CDR2 LQKENI. V lost 2 bases to trimming and J lost 7 bases, with 8 bases between them. The CDR3 contains 12 residues. CDR3 nucleotides: TGTGCCAGCTCACCAGAACTAGGTGGCTACACCTTC. Translation: CASSPELGGYTF.

The table lists this clonotype with many counts. The V and J genes are TRBV5-1 and TRBJ2-7; 7 bases match TRBD1. The length of the CDR3 is 16 residues. V shed 2 bases and J 5 bases; nucleotides not matched to a gene: 13. The germline V gene encodes CDR1 SGHRS and CDR2 YFSETQ. The CDR3, as DNA: TGCGCCAGCAGCTTTCTCGGGCCGACAGGGATCGACGAGCAGTACTTC. It yields the protein CASSFLGPTGIDEQYF.

This clonotype was seen ten or more times. V is TRBV6-5 and J is TRBJ1-5, with D unresolved. The CDR3 length is 14 residues. Germline V gene data show CDR1 as MNHEY and CDR2 as SVGAGI. Deletions cut 4 bases from V and 3 bases from J, with 10 bases between. The CDR3 bases are TGTGCCAGCAGTTCGGGTCAGCACAATCAGCCCCAGCATTTT. This sequence encodes CASSSGQHNQPQHF.

This clonotype was observed many times. The chain links TRBV7-3 to TRBJ1-5; D perhaps matches TRBD1 (5 bases). Germline V gene data show CDR1 as SGHTA and CDR2 as FQGTGA. The CDR3 extends over 15 amino acids. Trimming cost V 5 bases and J 6 bases, with 17 bases left between them. The CDR3 sequence: CASSHKEGSPQPQHF. CDR3 sequence (DNA): TGTGCCAGCAGCCATAAGGAGGGGAGTCCTCAGCCCCAGCATTTT.

This clonotype was seen just once. The rearrangement uses TRBV6-2 or TRBV6-3 and TRBJ1-1, with a weak D call TRBD1 (6 bases). V gave up 2 bases and J gave up 8 bases, with 18 bases separating them. The CDR3 runs to 15 residues. Germline V gene data show CDR1 as MNHEY and CDR2 as SVGEGT. The CDR3 DNA reads as TGTGCCAGCAGTTACCCGAGACAGGATCGAGGGGAAGCTTTCTTT. Translation gives CASSYPRQDRGEAFF.

The V call is TRBV10-3, the J call TRBJ1-3; unclear D gene. The germline V gene has CDR1 ENHRY and CDR2 SYGVKD. V was shortened by 2 bases and J by 6 bases, with 11 bases between the two germline ends. The CDR3 length is 14 residues. This CDR3 is CAISEGRNVNTIYF. Written as DNA, the CDR3 is TGTGCCATCAGTGAGGGTAGGAATGTAAACACCATATATTTT.

This clonotype appeared many times. The V call is TRBV30, the J call TRBJ2-3, with D perhaps TRBD1 or TRBD2 (5 bases each). The germline V and J ends were trimmed by 2 bases and 1 base, with 16 bases remaining between them. The germline V gene has CDR1 GTSNPN and CDR2 SVGIG (reference sequence). CDR3 size: 16 residues. The CDR3 loop is CAWSLYVRGGTDTQYF. In DNA form, the CDR3 reads TGTGCCTGGAGTCTTTACGTTAGGGGAGGCACAGATACGCAGTATTTT.

As for this clonotype: One end of the junction does not line up with germline, which may come from a read error. The rearrangement uses TRBV20-1 and TRBJ2-7; D is undetermined. Germline CDR1 DFQATT, CDR2 SNEGSKA (reference sequence). This CDR3 comprises 11 residues. CDR3 sequence (DNA): TGCGGTGCTAGAGTCGCCTACGAGCAGTACTTC. This sequence encodes CGARVAYEQYF.

This clonotype has at least ten counts. The chain joins TRBV5-1 to TRBJ1-1, with D possibly matching TRBD1 (5 bases). Germline CDR1 and CDR2: SGHRS and YFSETQ. V lost 3 bases, J lost 1 base, and 10 bases lay in between. The CDR3 length is 14 residues. CDR3 bases: TGCGCCAGCAGCTCGGACACCCCGAACACTGAAGCTTTCTTT. Translated: CASSSDTPNTEAFF. The variable domain in full, completed from reference TRBV5-1 and TRBJ1-1, reads KAGVTQTPRYLIKTRGQQVTLSCSPISGHRSVSWYQQTPGQGLQFLFEYFSETQRNKGNFPGRFSGRQFSNSRSEMNVSTLELGDSALYLCASSSDTPNTEAFFGQGTRLTVV.

By share, this clonotype counts as medium-sized (0.01 to 0.1%). The CDR3, as DNA: TGCGCCAGCAGCTTGTTAAGCGGGAAGAGCGGGGAGCTGTTTTTT. It encodes CASSLLSGKSGELFF. V and J are TRBV5-1 and TRBJ2-2; 7 bases match TRBD2. CDR3 length: 15 amino acids. Losses at the gene ends were 1 base for V and 7 bases for J; bases not matched to a gene: 7. Germline V gives CDR1 SGHRS, CDR2 YFSETQ.

Regarding this clonotype: One base separates it from a far larger clone, so it is likely a read error. This chain uses TRBV6-4 with TRBJ1-2; TRBD1 might be the D (5 bases). This CDR3 has 15 residues. The V gene lost 6 bases and the J gene lost 8 bases, with 22 bases spanning the gap. Germline V gives CDR1 MRHNA, CDR2 SNTAGT. The CDR3 DNA reads TGTGCCAGCAGCGACGGGACCAGCTGGAAGGTGGGCTACACCTTC. Translation: CASSDGTSWKVGYTF.

This clonotype was seen many times. The chain has TRBV10-3 and TRBJ2-7; 11 bases are a match to TRBD2. The CDR3 spans 15 residues. V shed 3 bases and J 0 bases; nucleotides not matched to a gene: 1. The germline gives CDR1 ENHRY, CDR2 SYGVKD. The CDR3 nucleotides are TGTGCCATCAGTGAAGGGACTAGCGGCTCCTACGAGCAGTACTTC. This gives the protein CAISEGTSGSYEQYF.

The chain recombines TRBV28 with TRBJ2-7; TRBD1 aligns across 10 bases. Germline values: CDR1 MDHEN, CDR2 SYDVKM. V shed 6 bases, J shed 3 bases, and the junction held 14 bases outside the gene matches. The CDR3 extends over 17 amino acids. This chain's CDR3 is CASSPSCGTGVIYEQYF. The CDR3 DNA reads as TGTGCCAGCAGCCCTTCTTGCGGGACAGGGGTTATCTACGAGCAGTACTTC. Complete variable domain (other parts from reference TRBV28 and TRBJ2-7): DVKVTQSSRYLVKRTGEKVFLECVQDMDHENMFWYRQDPGLGLRLIYFSYDVKMKEKGDIPEGYSVSREKKERFSLILESASTNQTSMYLCASSPSCGTGVIYEQYFGPGTRLTVT.

This clonotype appeared a single time. The chain carries TRBV20-1 and TRBJ2-3; maybe TRBD1 (6 bases). The V and J ends lost 2 bases and 3 bases respectively, with 15 bases between them. The germline gives CDR1 DFQATT, CDR2 SNEGSKA (reference sequence). CDR3 size: 15 residues. Here the CDR3 DNA reads TGCAGTGCTAGAATTCAGGGGATGGGAACAGATACGCAGTATTTT. Encoded protein: CSARIQGMGTDTQYF.

The sample holds a few counts of this clonotype. Given a much more abundant clone one base away, this may be a read error. This chain joins TRBV20-1 and TRBJ2-7; 7 nucleotides line up with TRBD2. The CDR3 spans 12 residues. Germline CDR1 is DFQATT and CDR2 is SNEGSKA (reference sequence). CDR3 in DNA: TGCATCCTTAGTGGGGGGGTCTACGAGCAGTACTTC. This gives the protein CILSGGVYEQYF.

At least ten counts were recorded for this clonotype. The chain couples TRBV27 to TRBJ2-5, with TRBD2 identical over 7 bases. V lost 5 bases and J lost 1; bases outside the gene matches: 4. The CDR3 consists of 14 residues. CDR1 is MNHEY and CDR2 is SMNVEV in the germline V gene (reference sequence). The CDR3 region is CASSRSGGQETQYF. CDR3 bases: TGTGCCAGCAGTAGGTCGGGGGGCCAAGAGACCCAGTACTTC.

This clonotype was counted ten times or more. The CDR3 DNA is TGCAGTGCTAAGGGGTGGTTCACTGAAGCTTTCTTT. It codes for CSAKGWFTEAFF. The chain recombines TRBV20-1 with TRBJ1-1; the D gene is possibly TRBD1 (5 bases). The CDR3 runs to 12 residues. Per germline, CDR1 DFQATT and CDR2 SNEGSKA (reference sequence). V gave up 4 bases and J gave up 4 bases, with 10 bases separating them.

This clonotype counts as medium-sized (0.01 to 0.1%). The gene calls are TRBV6-1 and TRBJ2-1; 9 nucleotides line up with TRBD2. This CDR3 contains 17 residues. The germline V gene encodes CDR1 MNHNS and CDR2 SASEGT. J lost 0 bases, V lost 5 bases, and 8 bases had no gene match. CDR3 DNA: TGTGCCAGCAGTATGTCCGGGACTAGCCGCTCCTACAATGAGCAGTTCTTC. This translates into CASSMSGTSRSYNEQFF.